This TCR beta chain was sequenced during a study of T cell changes during pregnancy in multiple sclerosis (dated by TCRdb to between 2018 and 2021). In terms of the full investigation: The study looked at changes in the T cell repertoire across pregnancy in women with multiple sclerosis.

Receptors were amplified or captured by the immunoSEQ multiplex PCR assay. Sourced from immuneACCESS, this table was stored by TCRdb with only in-frame sequences that have V and J called. A share of the clones is absent; for the studies checked, an unresolved V gene accounts for under half, and the remainder has no known explanation. The sample table lists roughly 64,000 clones, around 90% of them with a count of one. The top ten clonotypes cover 5% to 7.5% of the sample. On this clone: The clone's antigen remains unknown. One base away there is no much larger clone; base qualities are not given.

The CDR3, cysteine through phenylalanine, is 14 amino acids long. Left in the record is the CDR3 DNA by itself, 42 bases read in frame from the first base. V is trimmed back by 5 bases and J by 2 bases, and the junction contains 4 bases that no gene match accounts for. From a lookup of the germline V gene, CDR1 and CDR2 are SGHAT and FQNNGV. This receptor was obtained from a female donor in good health, enrolled as a control in a pregnancy study. The starting material was peripheral blood, obtained in the third trimester of pregnancy. Recombination connected TRBV11-2 to TRBJ2-7; 9 junctional bases match TRBD1. The DNA sequence follows: TGTGCCAGCAGCGTGACAGGGGGGGCCTACGAGCAGTACTTC. This codes for CASSVTGGAYEQYF. The reference TRBV11-2 and TRBJ2-7 proteins fill in what lies around the CDR3, so the full variable domain reads EAGVAQSPRYKIIEKRQSVAFWCNPISGHATLYWYQQILGQGPKLLIQFQNNGVVDDSQLPKDRFSAERLKGVDSTLKIQPAKLEDSAVYLCASSVTGGAYEQYFGPGTRLTVT.